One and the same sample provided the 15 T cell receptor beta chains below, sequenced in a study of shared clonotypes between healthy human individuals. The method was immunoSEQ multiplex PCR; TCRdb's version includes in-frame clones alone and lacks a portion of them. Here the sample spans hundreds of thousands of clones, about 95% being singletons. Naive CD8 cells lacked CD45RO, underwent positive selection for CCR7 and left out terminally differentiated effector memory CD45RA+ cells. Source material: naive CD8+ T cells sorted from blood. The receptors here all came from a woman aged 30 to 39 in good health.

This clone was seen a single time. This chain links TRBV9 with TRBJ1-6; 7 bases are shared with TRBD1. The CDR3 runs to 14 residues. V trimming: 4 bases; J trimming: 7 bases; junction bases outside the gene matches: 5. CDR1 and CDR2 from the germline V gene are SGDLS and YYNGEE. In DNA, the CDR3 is TGTGCCAGCAGCCCCGGACAGGCGAATTCACCCCTCCACTTT. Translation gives CASSPGQANSPLHF.

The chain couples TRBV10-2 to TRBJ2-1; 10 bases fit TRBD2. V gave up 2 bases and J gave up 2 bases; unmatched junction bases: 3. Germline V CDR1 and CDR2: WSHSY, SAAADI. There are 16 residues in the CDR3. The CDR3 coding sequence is TGCGCCAGCAGTGAGATACTAGCGGGACCCTACAATGAGCAGTTCTTC. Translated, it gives CASSEILAGPYNEQFF.

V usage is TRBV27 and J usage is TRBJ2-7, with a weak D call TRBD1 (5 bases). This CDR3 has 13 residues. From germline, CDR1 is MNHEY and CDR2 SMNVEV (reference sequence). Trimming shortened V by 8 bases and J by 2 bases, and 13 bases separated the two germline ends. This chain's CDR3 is CASGHGQTYEQYF. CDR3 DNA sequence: TGTGCCAGCGGACACGGCCAGACCTACGAGCAGTACTTC.

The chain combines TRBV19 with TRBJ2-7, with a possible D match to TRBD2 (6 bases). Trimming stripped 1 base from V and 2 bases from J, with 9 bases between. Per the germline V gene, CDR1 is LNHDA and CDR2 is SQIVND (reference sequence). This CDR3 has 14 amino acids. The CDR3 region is CASSIATRAYEQYF. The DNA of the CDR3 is TGTGCCAGTAGTATAGCGACTAGGGCCTACGAGCAGTACTTC. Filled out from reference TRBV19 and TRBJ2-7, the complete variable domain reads DGGITQSPKYLFRKEGQNVTLSCEQNLNHDAMYWYRQDPGQGLRLIYYSQIVNDFQKGDIAEGYSVSREKKESFPLTVTSAQKNPTAFYLCASSIATRAYEQYFGPGTRLTVT.

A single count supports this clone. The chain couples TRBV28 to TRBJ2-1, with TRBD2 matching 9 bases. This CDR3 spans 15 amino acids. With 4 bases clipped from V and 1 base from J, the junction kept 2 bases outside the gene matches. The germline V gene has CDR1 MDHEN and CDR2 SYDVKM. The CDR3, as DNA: TGTGCCAGCAGTTGGCTAGCGGGGTCCTACAATGAGCAGTTCTTC. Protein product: CASSWLAGSYNEQFF.

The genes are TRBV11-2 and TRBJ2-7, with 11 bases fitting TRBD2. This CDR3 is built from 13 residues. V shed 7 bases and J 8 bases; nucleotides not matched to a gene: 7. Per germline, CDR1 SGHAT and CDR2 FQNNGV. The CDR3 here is CASTGLADLKQYF. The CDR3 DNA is TGTGCCAGCACGGGACTAGCGGACCTCAAGCAGTACTTC.

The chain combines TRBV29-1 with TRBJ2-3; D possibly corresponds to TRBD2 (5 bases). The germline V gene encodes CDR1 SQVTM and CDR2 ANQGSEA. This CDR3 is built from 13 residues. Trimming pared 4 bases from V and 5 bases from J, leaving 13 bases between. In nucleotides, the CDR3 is TGCAGCGTTGGTGGACTTCAAAGAGATACGCAGTATTTT. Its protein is CSVGGLQRDTQYF.

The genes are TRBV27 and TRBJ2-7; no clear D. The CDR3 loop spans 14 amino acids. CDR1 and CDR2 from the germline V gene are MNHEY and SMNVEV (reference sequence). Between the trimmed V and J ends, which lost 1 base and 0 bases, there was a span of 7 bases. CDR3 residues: CASSLLGFSYEQYF. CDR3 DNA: TGTGCCAGCAGTTTATTAGGATTCTCCTACGAGCAGTACTTC.

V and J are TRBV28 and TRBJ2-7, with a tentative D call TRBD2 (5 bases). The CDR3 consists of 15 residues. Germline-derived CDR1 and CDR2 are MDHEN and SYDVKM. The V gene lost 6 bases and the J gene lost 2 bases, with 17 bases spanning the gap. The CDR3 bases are TGTGCCAGCAGCCCTTCGGGCGGGCCTACCTACGAGCAGTACTTC. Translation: CASSPSGGPTYEQYF.

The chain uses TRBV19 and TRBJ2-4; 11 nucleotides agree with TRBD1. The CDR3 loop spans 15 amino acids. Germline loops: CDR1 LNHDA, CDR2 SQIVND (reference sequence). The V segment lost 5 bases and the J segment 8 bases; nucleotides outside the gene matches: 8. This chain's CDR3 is CASSFGQGAGDIQYF. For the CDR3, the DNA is TGTGCCAGTAGTTTCGGACAGGGGGCCGGAGACATTCAGTACTTC.

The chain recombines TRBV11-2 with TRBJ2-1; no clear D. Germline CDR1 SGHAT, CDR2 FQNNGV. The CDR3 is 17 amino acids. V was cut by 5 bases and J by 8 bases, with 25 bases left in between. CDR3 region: CASSLNGLLDPRDEQFF. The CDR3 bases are TGTGCCAGCAGCCTAAACGGTTTGCTGGACCCACGGGATGAGCAGTTCTTC.

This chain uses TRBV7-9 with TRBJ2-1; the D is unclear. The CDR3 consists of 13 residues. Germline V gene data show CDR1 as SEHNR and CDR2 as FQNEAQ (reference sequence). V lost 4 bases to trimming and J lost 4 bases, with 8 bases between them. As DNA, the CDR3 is TGTGCCAGCAGCTCCGGACGTTACAATGAGCAGTTCTTC. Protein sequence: CASSSGRYNEQFF.

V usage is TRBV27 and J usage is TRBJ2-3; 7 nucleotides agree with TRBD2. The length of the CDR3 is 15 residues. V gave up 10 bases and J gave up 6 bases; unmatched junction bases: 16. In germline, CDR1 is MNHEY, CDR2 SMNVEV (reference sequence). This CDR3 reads CATGTWRESGDTQYF. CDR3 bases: TGTGCCACCGGGACTTGGCGGGAGTCAGGTGATACGCAGTATTTT.

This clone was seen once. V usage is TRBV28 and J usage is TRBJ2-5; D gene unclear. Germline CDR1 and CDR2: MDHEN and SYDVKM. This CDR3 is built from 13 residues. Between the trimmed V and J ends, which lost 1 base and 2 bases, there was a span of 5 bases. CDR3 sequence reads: CASSLYQQETQYF. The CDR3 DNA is TGTGCCAGCAGTTTATATCAGCAAGAGACCCAGTACTTC.

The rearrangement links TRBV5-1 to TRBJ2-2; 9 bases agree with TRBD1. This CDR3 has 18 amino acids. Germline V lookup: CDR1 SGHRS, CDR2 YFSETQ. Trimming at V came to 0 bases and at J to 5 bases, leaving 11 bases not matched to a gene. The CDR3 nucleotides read TGCGCCAGCAGCTTGGGGACAGGGGTATCCCCTATGACCGGGGAGCTGTTTTTT. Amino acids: CASSLGTGVSPMTGELFF.